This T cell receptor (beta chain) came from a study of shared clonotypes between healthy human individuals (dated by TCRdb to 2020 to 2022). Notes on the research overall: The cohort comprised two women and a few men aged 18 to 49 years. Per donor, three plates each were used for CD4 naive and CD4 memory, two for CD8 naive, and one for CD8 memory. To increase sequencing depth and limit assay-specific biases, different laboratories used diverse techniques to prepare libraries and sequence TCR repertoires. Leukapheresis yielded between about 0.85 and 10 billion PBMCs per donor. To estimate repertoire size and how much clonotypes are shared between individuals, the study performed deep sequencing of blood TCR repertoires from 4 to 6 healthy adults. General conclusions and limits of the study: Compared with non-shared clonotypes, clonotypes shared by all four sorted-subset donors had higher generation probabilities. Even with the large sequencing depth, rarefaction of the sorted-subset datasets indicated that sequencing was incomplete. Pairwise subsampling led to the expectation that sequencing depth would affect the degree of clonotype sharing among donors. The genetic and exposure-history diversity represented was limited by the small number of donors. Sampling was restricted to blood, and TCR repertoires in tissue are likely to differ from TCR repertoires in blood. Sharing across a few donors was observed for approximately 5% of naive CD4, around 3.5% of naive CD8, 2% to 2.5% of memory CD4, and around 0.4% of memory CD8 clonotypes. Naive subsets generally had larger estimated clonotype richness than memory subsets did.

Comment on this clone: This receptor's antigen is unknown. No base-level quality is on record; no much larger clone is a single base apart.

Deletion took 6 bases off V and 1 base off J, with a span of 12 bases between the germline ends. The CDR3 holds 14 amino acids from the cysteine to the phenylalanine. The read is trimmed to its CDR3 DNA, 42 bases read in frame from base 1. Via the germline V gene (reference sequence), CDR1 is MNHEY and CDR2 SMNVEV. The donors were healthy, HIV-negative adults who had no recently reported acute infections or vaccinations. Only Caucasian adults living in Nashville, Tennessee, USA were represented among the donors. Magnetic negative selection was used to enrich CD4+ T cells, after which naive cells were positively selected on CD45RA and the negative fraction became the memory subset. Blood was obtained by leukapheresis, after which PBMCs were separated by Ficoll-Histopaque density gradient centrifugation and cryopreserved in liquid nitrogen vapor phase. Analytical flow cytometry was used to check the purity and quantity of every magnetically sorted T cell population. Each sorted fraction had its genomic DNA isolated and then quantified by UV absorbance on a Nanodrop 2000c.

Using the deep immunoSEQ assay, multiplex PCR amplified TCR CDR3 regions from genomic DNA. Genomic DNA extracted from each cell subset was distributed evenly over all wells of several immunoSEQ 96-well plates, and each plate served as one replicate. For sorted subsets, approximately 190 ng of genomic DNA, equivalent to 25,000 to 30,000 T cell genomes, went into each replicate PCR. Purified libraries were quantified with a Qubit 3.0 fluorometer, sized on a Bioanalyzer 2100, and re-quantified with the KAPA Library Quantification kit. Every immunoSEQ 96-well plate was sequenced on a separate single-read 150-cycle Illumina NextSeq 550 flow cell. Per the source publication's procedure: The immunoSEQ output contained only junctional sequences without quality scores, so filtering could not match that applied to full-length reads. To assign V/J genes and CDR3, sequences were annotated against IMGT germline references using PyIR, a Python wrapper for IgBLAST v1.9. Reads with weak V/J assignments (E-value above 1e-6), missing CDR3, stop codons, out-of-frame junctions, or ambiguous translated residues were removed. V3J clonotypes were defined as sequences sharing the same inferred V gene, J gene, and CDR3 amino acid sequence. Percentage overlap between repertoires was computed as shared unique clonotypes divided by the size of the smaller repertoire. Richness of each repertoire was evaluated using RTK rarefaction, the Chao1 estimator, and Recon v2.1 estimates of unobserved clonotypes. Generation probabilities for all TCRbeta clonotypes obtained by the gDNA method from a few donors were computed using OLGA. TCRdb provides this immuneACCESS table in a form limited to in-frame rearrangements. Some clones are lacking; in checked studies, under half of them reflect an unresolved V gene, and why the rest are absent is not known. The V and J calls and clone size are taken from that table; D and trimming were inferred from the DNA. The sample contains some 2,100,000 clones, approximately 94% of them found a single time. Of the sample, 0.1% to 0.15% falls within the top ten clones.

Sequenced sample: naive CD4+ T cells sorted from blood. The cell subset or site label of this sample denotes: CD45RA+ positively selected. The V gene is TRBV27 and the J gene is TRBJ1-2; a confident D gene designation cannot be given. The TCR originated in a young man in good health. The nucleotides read TGTGCCAGCAGCAAGGGAATGAGTAACTATGGCTACACCTTC. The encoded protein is CASSKGMSNYGYTF.